This T cell receptor beta chain is from a study of blood T cell repertoires in COVID-19. Study background: The cDNA or gDNA used as material had been derived from T cells, B-cell-depleted T cells, or PBMCs.

The CDR3 length is 14 residues. Trimming at V came to 5 bases and at J to 5 bases, leaving 6 bases not matched to a gene. Germline CDR1 and CDR2: WNHNN and SYGVQD (reference sequence). This clone was picked up a small number of times. Libraries were prepared by immunoSEQ multiplex PCR; TCRdb keeps only in-frame clonotypes and omits some of them. The table records around 160,000 clones, 78% of them present only once. The TCR originated in an elderly woman with acute or convalescent COVID-19. Sequencing input: peripheral blood. This sequence joins TRBV10-1 and TRBJ2-3, with 8 positions matching TRBD1. The CDR3 DNA sequence: TGCGCCAGCAGTTCAGGACAGGGAGTAGATACGCAGTATTTT. Encoded protein: CASSSGQGVDTQYF.